A selection of T cell receptor beta chains follows, all from one sample in a study of T cell repertoires in cytomegalovirus infection. MiXCR, applied by TCRdb to the reads, yields one record per CDR3 protein. The table lists 490,000 or so distinct CDR3 sequences, 10% to 12% of them singletons. The sample taken for sequencing was PBMCs. The source is a human donor in good health (CMV status not recorded). Some clones in this sample may be carry-over from other donors' samples. CDR3s include the opening cysteine and the closing phenylalanine or tryptophan. Each record gives: V gene, clone size, J gene, D gene, CDR3 DNA, CDR3 protein. The D gene is left open where the match is weak. For some rows the clone size is stated as once, few or many, or as a class when expanded; others skip it.

>TRBV7-2|many|TRBJ2-7|-
TGTGCCAGCATAGGGTCCTCCTACGAGCAGTACTTC
CASIGSSYEQYF
>TRBV19|many|TRBJ1-5|-
TGTGCCAGTAAGTCCCAGGGGAGCAATCAGCCCCAGCATTTT
CASKSQGSNQPQHF
>TRBV7-2|many|TRBJ2-7|TRBD2
TGTGCCAGCAGCTTAGGTAGCGGGAGTTTCGACGAGCAGTACTTC
CASSLGSGSFDEQYF
>TRBV6-5|many|TRBJ1-5|-
TGTGCCAGCAGGACGAGGGGTAGCAATCAGCCCCAGCATTTT
CASRTRGSNQPQHF
>TRBV4-1|many|TRBJ2-1|-
TGCGCCAGCAGCCAAGAAAGGACAGACTACAATGAGCAGTTCTTC
CASSQERTDYNEQFF
>TRBV19|many|TRBJ2-3|-
TGTGCCAGTGGATCGGGGGCGTCAGATACGCAGTATTTT
CASGSGASDTQYF
>TRBV29-1|-|TRBJ1-1|TRBD1
TGCAGCCCAGGACAGGACACTGAAGCTTTCTTT
CSPGQDTEAFF
>TRBV7-8|many|TRBJ1-5|-
TGTGCCAGCAGCTTAGCAGGGGTAGGCAATCAGCCCCAGCATTTT
CASSLAGVGNQPQHF
>TRBV7-8|many|TRBJ1-3|-
TGTGCCAGCAGTCAAGCCGCCAGGGGAAACACCATATATTTT
CASSQAARGNTIYF
>TRBV27|-|TRBJ2-2|TRBD1
TGTGCCAGCAGTTTTGGACAGGGTGACACCGGGGAGCTGTTTTTT
CASSFGQGDTGELFF
>TRBV7-6|-|TRBJ1-2|-
TGTGCCAGCAGCTTACCGACCTCTAACTATGGCTACACCTTC
CASSLPTSNYGYTF
>TRBV29-1|few|TRBJ1-2|-
TGCAGCGTTGAAACAGCCTTTAACTATGGCTACACCTTC
CSVETAFNYGYTF
>TRBV5-5|many|TRBJ1-1|-
TGTGCCAGCAGCTGGGCCAACACTGAAGCTTTCTTT
CASSWANTEAFF
>TRBV19|-|TRBJ1-1|-
TGTGCCAGTAGTATAGCCGGGCAGTCCAACACTGAAGCTTTCTTT
CASSIAGQSNTEAFF
>TRBV2|-|TRBJ1-6|TRBD1
TGTGCCAGCCGAGGGGACAGGGGGAATTCACCCCTCCACTTT
CASRGDRGNSPLHF
>TRBV12-3/TRBV12-4|-|TRBJ2-7|TRBD2
TGTGCCAGCAGCACTACCCTTAGCGGGGCCTACGAGCAGTACTTC
CASSTTLSGAYEQYF
>TRBV28|many|TRBJ1-5|TRBD1
TGTGCCAGCAGTTTTTGGACCGTCAGGACAGGACCCCTGAAAGCTCAGCCCCAGCATTTT
CASSFWTVRTGPLKAQPQHF
>TRBV3-1|few|TRBJ2-3|TRBD2
TGTGCCAGCAGCCCGGGACTAGAAGGGAGCACGCAGTATTTT
CASSPGLEGSTQYF
>TRBV4-1|few|TRBJ1-5|-
TGCGCCAGCAGCCCCGGTCCCCAGGGCAATCAGCCCCAGCATTTT
CASSPGPQGNQPQHF
>TRBV12-3/TRBV12-4|many|TRBJ2-7|-
TGTGCCAGCAGCCGAGAAAGGGTTGAGCAGTACTTC
CASSRERVEQYF
>TRBV30|few|TRBJ2-2|TRBD2
TGTGCCTGGAGGGAAAAAGCGGGAGGATGGCCCGGGGAGCTGTTTTTT
CAWREKAGGWPGELFF
>TRBV9|-|TRBJ2-5|-
TGTGCCAGCAGCCCTGACCAGAAAGAGACCCAGTACTTC
CASSPDQKETQYF
>TRBV5-6|few|TRBJ2-1|TRBD2
TGTGCCAGCAGCTTGGGGCTCGGGGGGGCCTACAATGAGCAGTTCTTC
CASSLGLGGAYNEQFF
>TRBV4-1|many|TRBJ2-2|TRBD2
TGTGCCAGCAGTCAACCGGGACTAGCGGGAGTACGAGAGCTGTTTTTT
CASSQPGLAGVRELFF
>TRBV19|few|TRBJ2-7|TRBD2
TGTGCCAGTAGTAGTGGACTAGCGGGCTTCTACGAGCAGTACTTC
CASSSGLAGFYEQYF
>TRBV10-3|many|TRBJ1-3|-
TGTGCCAGCGAGGGGCGGGTTATCGGAGTAGCTGGAAACACCATATATTTT
CASEGRVIGVAGNTIYF
>TRBV19|many|TRBJ1-1|-
TGTGCCAGTACCCTAGGCAGGGCTACTGAAGCTTTCTTT
CASTLGRATEAFF
>TRBV2|-|TRBJ2-1|TRBD2
TGTGCCAGCAGTGCCCAGCGGGGTTCCTCTTACAATGAGCAGTTCTTC
CASSAQRGSSYNEQFF
>TRBV30|-|TRBJ1-2|-
TGTGCCTGGGCGGACCGGAGTTACTATGGCTACACCTTC
CAWADRSYYGYTF
>TRBV7-9|few|TRBJ1-1|-
TGTGCCAGCAGCTTCGGAGACAGCATGAACACTGAAGCTTTCTTT
CASSFGDSMNTEAFF
>TRBV20-1|-|TRBJ2-1|TRBD2
TGCAGTGCTAGAGATTATGGAGAATTGCGGGGGAGGGCCTACAATGAGCAGTTCTTC
CSARDYGELRGRAYNEQFF
>TRBV20-1|few|TRBJ1-2|-
TGCAGTGCACCCCGTGACTACGGCAGGGGTGATGGCTATGGCTACACCTTC
CSAPRDYGRGDGYGYTF
>TRBV11-3|many|TRBJ2-1|-
TGTGCCAGCAGCTTAGATAATGCCAGAGACTTCTACAATGAGCAGTTCTTC
CASSLDNARDFYNEQFF
>TRBV12-3/TRBV12-4|many|TRBJ1-2|-
TGTGCCAGCCCGAAGGGCTACACCTTC
CASPKGYTF
>TRBV6-1|many|TRBJ1-5|-
TGTGCCAGCAGCGTCCAGGGAAGGGATCAGCCCCAGCATTTT
CASSVQGRDQPQHF
>TRBV28|many|TRBJ2-6|TRBD1
TGTGCCAGCTCACTAACAGGGGCTGGGGCCAACGTCCTGACTTTC
CASSLTGAGANVLTF
>TRBV12-3/TRBV12-4|many|TRBJ1-6|-
TGTGCCAGCAGAAAGACAGGCATGGGGAATTCACCCCTCCACTTT
CASRKTGMGNSPLHF
>TRBV15|many|TRBJ1-3|TRBD1
TGTGCCACCAGCAGAGATCGTGGACAGGGATATTTT
CATSRDRGQGYF
>TRBV7-3|-|TRBJ2-2|-
TGTGCCAGCAGCTCCGGGATGTTGGCAGGGGAGCTGTTTTTT
CASSSGMLAGELFF
>TRBV6-5|once|TRBJ2-7|TRBD2
TGTGCCAGCAGTCTCGCGGGAAGCGGGGCTCCCTACGAGCAGTACTTC
CASSLAGSGAPYEQYF
>TRBV7-8|many|TRBJ2-2|-
TGTGCCAGCAGCTTTAATAGTAGGGGCAACGACGGGGAGCTGTTTTTT
CASSFNSRGNDGELFF
>TRBV7-9|few|TRBJ2-2|-
TGTGCCAGCAGCTTGGCTTTCAGCGGACACGGGGAGCTGTTTTTT
CASSLAFSGHGELFF
>TRBV27|-|TRBJ1-5|TRBD1
TGTGCCAGCAGTACGGGACAGAGGGGTCAGCCCCAGCATTTT
CASSTGQRGQPQHF
>TRBV20-1|few|TRBJ1-1|-
TGCAGTGCTAGGATAGACAGTGAAGCTTTCTTT
CSARIDSEAFF
>TRBV7-2|many|TRBJ1-6|-
TGTGCCAGCAGCTCGGACAGATATAATTCACCCCTCCACTTT
CASSSDRYNSPLHF
>TRBV19|-|TRBJ2-5|TRBD1
TGTGCCAGTAGTACCCGGGACAGGGGGCTGGAGACCCAGTACTTC
CASSTRDRGLETQYF
>TRBV20-1|many|TRBJ2-2|-
TGCAGTGCTAGAGCCCTGAGGCCCGGGGAGCTGTTTTTT
CSARALRPGELFF
>TRBV3-1|-|TRBJ1-2|TRBD1
TGTGCCAGCAGCCTCGGGACAGGGGGCTATGGCTACACCTTC
CASSLGTGGYGYTF
>TRBV7-9|many|TRBJ2-5|-
TGTGCCAGCAGACCTCAAGTAGGAGAGACCCAGTACTTC
CASRPQVGETQYF
>TRBV7-6|many|TRBJ2-1|TRBD2
TGTGCCAGCAGCTTAGATCCGGGCGGGGGGGGGTACAATGAGCAGTTCTTC
CASSLDPGGGGYNEQFF
>TRBV12-3/TRBV12-4|many|TRBJ2-2|-
TGTGCCAGCACGCCCTTACGCGGGGAGCTGTTTTTT
CASTPLRGELFF
>TRBV7-3|many|TRBJ1-1|-
TGTGCCAGCAGCTTCACAGCGAGCACTGAAGCTTTCTTT
CASSFTASTEAFF
>TRBV12-3/TRBV12-4|many|TRBJ1-4|-
TGTGCCAGCAGTTTATGGGGGGCAGCTAATGAAAAACTGTTTTTT
CASSLWGAANEKLFF
>TRBV6-1|-|TRBJ2-7|TRBD1
TGTGCCAGCAGAAGGACAGGGGGCAACGAGCAGTACTTC
CASRRTGGNEQYF
>TRBV10-3|-|TRBJ1-2|-
TGTGCCATCAGCGGGGGCGGGAACTATGGCTACACCTTC
CAISGGGNYGYTF
>TRBV2|many|TRBJ2-3|-
TGTGCCAGCAGTGGGACTTTCACAGATACGCAGTATTTT
CASSGTFTDTQYF
>TRBV19|-|TRBJ2-1|-
TGTGCCAGTAGTATAGTAGGACGTGGGGGCAATGAGCAGTTCTTC
CASSIVGRGGNEQFF
>TRBV14|many|TRBJ2-7|-
TGTGCCAGCAGCCGAACAGGGACGAGGCAGTACTTC
CASSRTGTRQYF
>TRBV7-9|-|TRBJ2-2|-
TGTGCCAGCAGCTTTAGTAGGCGGACAGCTAACACCGGGGAGCTGTTTTTT
CASSFSRRTANTGELFF
>TRBV7-6|many|TRBJ2-5|TRBD1
TGTGCCAGCAGCTGGAGACAGGGGTCGGAGACCCAGTACTTC
CASSWRQGSETQYF